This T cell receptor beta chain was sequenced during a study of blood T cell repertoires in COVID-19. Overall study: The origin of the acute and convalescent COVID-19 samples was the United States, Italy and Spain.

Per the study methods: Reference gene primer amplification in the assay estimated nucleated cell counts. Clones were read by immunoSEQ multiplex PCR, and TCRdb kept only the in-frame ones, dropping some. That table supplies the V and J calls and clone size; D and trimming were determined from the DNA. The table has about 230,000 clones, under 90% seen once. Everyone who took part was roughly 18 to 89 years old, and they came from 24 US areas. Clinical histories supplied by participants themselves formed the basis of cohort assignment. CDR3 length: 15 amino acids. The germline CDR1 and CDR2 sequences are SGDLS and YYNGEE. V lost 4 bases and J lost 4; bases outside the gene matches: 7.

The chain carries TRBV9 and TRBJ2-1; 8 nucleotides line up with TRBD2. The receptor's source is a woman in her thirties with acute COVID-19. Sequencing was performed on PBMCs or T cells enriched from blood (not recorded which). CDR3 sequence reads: CASSIGGAVYNEQFF. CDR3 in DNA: TGTGCCAGCAGCATCGGGGGGGCCGTTTACAATGAGCAGTTCTTC.